This T cell receptor (beta chain) was found in a study of spatial heterogeneity in lung cancer (dated by TCRdb to between 2018 and 2020). For the study in its entirety: The donors were more than 60 patients from the lung TRACERx cohort who had early-stage, untreated non-small cell lung cancer. Follow-up PBMC samples were sequenced whenever available, with the median time to follow-up being two to three years after resection. Beta-chain transcripts were consistently detected in greater numbers than alpha-chain transcripts, which likely reflected higher beta-chain transcript abundance. In the raw uncorrected reads, each unique combination of TCR and UMI appeared more than ten times on average. In non-small cell lung cancer, the study made a quantitative comparison of TCR alpha and beta repertoires among multiple tumor regions, matched nontumor lung and blood. Nonsynonymous mutation counts, determined by whole-exome sequencing of tumor tissue, were related to TCR repertoire features. Both alpha and beta chains were TCR-sequenced in samples taken at surgery, namely 220 tumor regions, 64 matched nontumor lung samples and approximately 58 PBMC samples.

What this sample's time point label stands for: blood at routine non-recurrence follow-up after resection. For TCR sequencing, whole RNA was extracted from tumor and nontumor lung tissue, or from cryopreserved PBMC samples, and no cell sorting was done. A patient was chosen for TCR sequencing only when enough RNA was available from at least two tumor regions. The CDR3, cysteine through phenylalanine, is 15 amino acids long. CDR3 DNA is the only sequence kept; it has 45 bases, read in frame from the first base. In the germline V gene, CDR1 corresponds to SGDLS and CDR2 to YYNGEE. At the junction V is shortened by 4 bases and J by 8 bases; bases outside the gene matches: 13. Overall study results and their limits: Only 13 to 15 patients were included in comparisons of baseline and follow-up blood repertoires. Ubiquitous expanded tumor TCRs were detected in blood more often at tumor resection than at routine follow-up. Additional single-cell paired TCR alpha and beta sequencing was considered necessary to confirm, at a functional level, the hypothesis that regional TCRs recognize regional mutations.

This clonotype has just a few counts. This receptor's antigen is unknown. Base qualities were left out, and no much larger clone turns up one base away. The protocol used for the library was 5' RACE. Data came from a NextSeq 500. The TCR library protocol attached a unique molecular identifier to each TCR cDNA molecule to allow correction of PCR and sequencing errors. The published analysis was carried out like this. TCR identification, UMI-based error correction and CDR3 extraction were performed with Decombinator tools. Expanded TCRs were defined as those above a frequency of 2 per 1,000, corresponding to the top 1% of the tumor frequency distribution. Each repertoire was subsampled 100 times to 5,000 TCRs, after which Renyi diversity was computed with the R vegan package. To build CDR3 similarity networks, amino acid triplet string-kernel similarity was used, and CDR3s were connected when their pairwise similarity was above 0.82. The raw public reads went through TCRdb reprocessing: fastp at Q25, MiXCR clone calling, in-frame beta chains kept. Here each entry gathers all rows of one CDR3 protein and keeps the most common genes and DNA. These V and J calls originate from TCRdb's pipeline instead of the authors' own analysis. The sample contains around 120,000 distinct CDR3 sequences, 12% of them found a single time. The ten largest clones add up to roughly 17% of the sample.

The clonotype originates from a male donor with early-stage non-small cell lung cancer. This sample comprised PBMCs, obtained at follow-up. The V and J segments used are TRBV9 and TRBJ1-1; a stretch of 8 junction bases matches TRBD1. The sequenced DNA: TGTGCCAGCAGCCCAGCGGGACAGGCGATTCGGGAAGCTTTCTTT. Its protein product is CASSPAGQAIREAFF.